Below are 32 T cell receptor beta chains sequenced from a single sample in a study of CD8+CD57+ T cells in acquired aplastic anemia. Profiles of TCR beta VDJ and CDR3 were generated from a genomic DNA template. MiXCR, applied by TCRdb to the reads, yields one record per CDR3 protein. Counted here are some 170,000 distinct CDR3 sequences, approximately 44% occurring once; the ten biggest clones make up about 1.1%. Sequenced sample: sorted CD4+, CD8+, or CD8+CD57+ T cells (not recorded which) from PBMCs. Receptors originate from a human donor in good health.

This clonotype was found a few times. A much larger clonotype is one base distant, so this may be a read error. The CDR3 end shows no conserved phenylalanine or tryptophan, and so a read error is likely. The CDR3 sequence is CASSLVSGTTNEKLFL. CDR3 bases: TGTGCCAGCAGCTTAGTGTCGGGGACAACTAATGAAAAACTGTTTCTT. The rearrangement uses TRBV11-1 and TRBJ1-4, with D uncertain. The length of the CDR3 is 16 residues. Germline CDR1 and CDR2: SGHAT and FQDESV (reference sequence). Trimming removed 1 base at V and 0 bases at J, with 9 bases between.

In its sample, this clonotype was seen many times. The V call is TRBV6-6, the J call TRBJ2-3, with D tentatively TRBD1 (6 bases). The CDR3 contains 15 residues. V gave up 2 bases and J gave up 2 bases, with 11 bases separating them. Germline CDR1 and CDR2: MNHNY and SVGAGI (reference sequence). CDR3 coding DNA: TGTGCCAGCAGTTACCCGGACAGAGACACAGATACGCAGTATTTT. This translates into CASSYPDRDTDTQYF.

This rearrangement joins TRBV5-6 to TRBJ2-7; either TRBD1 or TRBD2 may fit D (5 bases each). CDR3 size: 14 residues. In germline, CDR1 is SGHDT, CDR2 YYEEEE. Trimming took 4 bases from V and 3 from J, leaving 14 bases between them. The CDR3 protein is CASSPGVGDYEQYF. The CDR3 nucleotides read TGTGCCAGCAGCCCCGGGGTAGGGGACTACGAGCAGTACTTC.

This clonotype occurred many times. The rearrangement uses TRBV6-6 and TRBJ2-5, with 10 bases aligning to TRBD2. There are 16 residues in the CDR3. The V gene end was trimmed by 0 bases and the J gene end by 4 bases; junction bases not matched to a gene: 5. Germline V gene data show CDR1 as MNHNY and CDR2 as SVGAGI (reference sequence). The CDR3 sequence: CASSYSLAGDVETQYF. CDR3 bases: TGTGCCAGCAGTTACTCCCTAGCGGGAGACGTAGAGACCCAGTACTTC.

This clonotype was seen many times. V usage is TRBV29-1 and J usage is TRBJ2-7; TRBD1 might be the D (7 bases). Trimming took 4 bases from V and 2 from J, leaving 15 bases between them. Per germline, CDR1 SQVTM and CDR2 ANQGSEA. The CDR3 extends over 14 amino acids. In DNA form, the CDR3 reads TGCAGCGTTGTAGGAGGGACAGTCACCTACGAGCAGTACTTC. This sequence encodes CSVVGGTVTYEQYF.

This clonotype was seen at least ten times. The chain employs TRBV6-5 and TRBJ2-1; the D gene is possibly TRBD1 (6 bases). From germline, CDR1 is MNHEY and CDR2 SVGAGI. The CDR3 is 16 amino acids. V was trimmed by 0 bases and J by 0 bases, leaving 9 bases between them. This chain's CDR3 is CASSYSAQGSYNEQFF. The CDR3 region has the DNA TGTGCCAGCAGTTACTCGGCACAGGGCTCCTACAATGAGCAGTTCTTC.

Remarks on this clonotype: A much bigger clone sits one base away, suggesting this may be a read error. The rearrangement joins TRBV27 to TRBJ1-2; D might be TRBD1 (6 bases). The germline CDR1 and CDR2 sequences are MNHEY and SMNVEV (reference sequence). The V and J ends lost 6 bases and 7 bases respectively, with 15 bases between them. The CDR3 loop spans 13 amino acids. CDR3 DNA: TGTGCCAGCAGAAAAACAGGGAGTGGTGGCTACACCTTC. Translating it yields CASRKTGSGGYTF.

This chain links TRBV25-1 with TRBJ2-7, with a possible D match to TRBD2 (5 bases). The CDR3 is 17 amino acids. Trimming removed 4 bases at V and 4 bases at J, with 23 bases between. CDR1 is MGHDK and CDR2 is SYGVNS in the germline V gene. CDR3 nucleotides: TGTGCCAGCAGTGCCCCTAGGGCTAGCCACACCGGGTACGAGCAGTACTTC. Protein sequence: CASSAPRASHTGYEQYF.

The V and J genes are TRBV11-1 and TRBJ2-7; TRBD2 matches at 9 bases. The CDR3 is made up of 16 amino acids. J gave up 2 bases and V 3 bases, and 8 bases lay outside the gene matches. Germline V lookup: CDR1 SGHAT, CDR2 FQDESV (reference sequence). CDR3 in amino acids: CASSFSAGGAAYEQYF. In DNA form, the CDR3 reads TGTGCCAGCAGCTTCTCTGCGGGGGGGGCGGCCTACGAGCAGTACTTC. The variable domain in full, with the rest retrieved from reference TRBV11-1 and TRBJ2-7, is EAEVAQSPRYKITEKSQAVAFWCDPISGHATLYWYRQILGQGPELLVQFQDESVVDDSQLPKDRFSAERLKGVDSTLKIQPAELGDSAMYLCASSFSAGGAAYEQYFGPGTRLTVT.

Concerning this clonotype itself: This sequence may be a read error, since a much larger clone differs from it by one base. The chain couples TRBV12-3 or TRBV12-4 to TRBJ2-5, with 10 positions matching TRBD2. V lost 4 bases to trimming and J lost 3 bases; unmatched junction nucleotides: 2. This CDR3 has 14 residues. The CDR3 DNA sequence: TGTGCCAGCAGTTACGGACTAGCGGAAGAGACCCAGTACTTC. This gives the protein CASSYGLAEETQYF.

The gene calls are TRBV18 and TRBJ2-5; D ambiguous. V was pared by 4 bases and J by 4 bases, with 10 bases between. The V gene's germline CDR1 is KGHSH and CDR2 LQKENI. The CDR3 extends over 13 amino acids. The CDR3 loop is CASSLGIRETQYF. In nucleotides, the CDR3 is TGTGCCAGCTCACTGGGAATTAGAGAGACCCAGTACTTC.

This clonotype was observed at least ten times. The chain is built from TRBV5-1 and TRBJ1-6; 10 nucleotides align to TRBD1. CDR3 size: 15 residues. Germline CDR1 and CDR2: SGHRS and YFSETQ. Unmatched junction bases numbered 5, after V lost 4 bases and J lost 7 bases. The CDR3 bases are TGCGCCAGCAGCCCCGGGACAGGGGCGAATTCACCCCTCCACTTT. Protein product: CASSPGTGANSPLHF.

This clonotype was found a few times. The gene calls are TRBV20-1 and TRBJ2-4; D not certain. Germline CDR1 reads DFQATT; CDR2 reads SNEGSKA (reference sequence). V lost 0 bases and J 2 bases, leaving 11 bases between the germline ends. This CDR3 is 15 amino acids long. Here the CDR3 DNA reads TGCAGTGCTAGAGATGGGCAGTCTCCCAAAAACATTCAGTACTTC. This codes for CSARDGQSPKNIQYF.

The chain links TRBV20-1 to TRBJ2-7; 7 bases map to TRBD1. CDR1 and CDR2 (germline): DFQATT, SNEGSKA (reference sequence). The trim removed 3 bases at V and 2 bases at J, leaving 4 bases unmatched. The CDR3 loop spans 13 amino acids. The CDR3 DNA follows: TGCAGTGCTAGGGGGACAGCTACCTACGAGCAGTACTTC. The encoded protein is CSARGTATYEQYF.

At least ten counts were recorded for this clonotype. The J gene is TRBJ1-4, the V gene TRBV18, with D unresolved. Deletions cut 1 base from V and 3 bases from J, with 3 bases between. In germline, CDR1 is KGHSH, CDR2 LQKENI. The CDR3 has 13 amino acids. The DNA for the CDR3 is TGTGCCAGCTCACCACGGGCTAATGAAAAACTGTTTTTT. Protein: CASSPRANEKLFF.

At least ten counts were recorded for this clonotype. CDR3 sequence (DNA): TGTGCCAGCAGATCCACAGATACGCAGTATTTT. This codes for CASRSTDTQYF. This chain connects TRBV2 to TRBJ2-3, with unresolved D. V was clipped by 6 bases and J by 2 bases, with 3 bases between them. CDR1 and CDR2 (germline): SNHLY, FYNNEI. CDR3 length equals 11 residues.

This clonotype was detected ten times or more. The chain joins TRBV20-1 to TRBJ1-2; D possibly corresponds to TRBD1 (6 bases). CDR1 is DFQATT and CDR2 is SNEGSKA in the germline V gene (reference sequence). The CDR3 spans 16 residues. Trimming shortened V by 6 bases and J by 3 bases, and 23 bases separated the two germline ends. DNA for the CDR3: TGCAGTGCGTCACAGGGCAGTGGACTCAACGACTATGGCTACACCTTC. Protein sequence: CSASQGSGLNDYGYTF.

The CDR3 nucleotides read TGTGCCAGCAGTGAATATAAGGGAAGCAATGAGCAGTTCTTC. This encodes CASSEYKGSNEQFF. V and J are TRBV25-1 and TRBJ2-1; D gene unclear. This CDR3 comprises 14 residues. Germline lookup yields CDR1 MGHDK and CDR2 SYGVNS. The V end was cut by 0 bases, the J end by 6 bases, with 9 bases between.

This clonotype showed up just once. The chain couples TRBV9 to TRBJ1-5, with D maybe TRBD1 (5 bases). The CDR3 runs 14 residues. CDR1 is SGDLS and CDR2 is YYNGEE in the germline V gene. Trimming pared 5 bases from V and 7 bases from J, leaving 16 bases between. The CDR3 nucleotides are TGTGCCAGCAGGTCGGGACTGGGGCCCCAGCCCCAGCATTTT. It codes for CASRSGLGPQPQHF.

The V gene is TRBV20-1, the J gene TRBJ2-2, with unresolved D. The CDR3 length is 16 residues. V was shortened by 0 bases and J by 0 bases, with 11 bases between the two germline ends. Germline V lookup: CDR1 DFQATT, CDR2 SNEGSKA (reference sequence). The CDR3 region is CSARDRRLANTGELFF. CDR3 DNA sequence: TGCAGTGCTAGAGATCGTAGGCTTGCGAACACCGGGGAGCTGTTTTTT.

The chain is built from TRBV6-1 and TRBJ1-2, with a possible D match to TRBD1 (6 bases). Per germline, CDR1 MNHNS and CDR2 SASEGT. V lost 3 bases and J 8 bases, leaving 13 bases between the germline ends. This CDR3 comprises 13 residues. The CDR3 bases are TGTGCCAGCAGTGATCGGGGGCTTTGGGGCTACACCTTC. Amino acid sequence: CASSDRGLWGYTF.

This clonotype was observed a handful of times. The CDR3 here is CASSQDQGPTHAEAFF. For the CDR3, the DNA is TGTGCCAGCAGCCAAGATCAGGGACCTACGCATGCTGAAGCTTTCTTT. The rearrangement links TRBV3-1 to TRBJ1-1; D is perhaps TRBD1 (5 bases). The CDR3 has 16 amino acids. CDR1 is LGHDT, CDR2 YNNKEL, per germline (reference sequence). V lost 0 bases and J 6 bases, leaving 17 bases between the germline ends.

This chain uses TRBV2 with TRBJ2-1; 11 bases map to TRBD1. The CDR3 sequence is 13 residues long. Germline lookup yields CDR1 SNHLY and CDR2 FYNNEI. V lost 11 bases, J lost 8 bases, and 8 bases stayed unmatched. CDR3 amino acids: CAGSGTGGDEQFF. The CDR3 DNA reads TGTGCCGGATCCGGGACAGGGGGAGATGAGCAGTTCTTC.

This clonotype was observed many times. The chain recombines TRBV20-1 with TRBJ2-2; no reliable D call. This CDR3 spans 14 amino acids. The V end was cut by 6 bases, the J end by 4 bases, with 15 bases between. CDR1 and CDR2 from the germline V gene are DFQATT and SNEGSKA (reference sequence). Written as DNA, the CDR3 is TGCAGTGCAGCTTACCAAGGGCCCACCGGGGAGCTGTTTTTT. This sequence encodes CSAAYQGPTGELFF.

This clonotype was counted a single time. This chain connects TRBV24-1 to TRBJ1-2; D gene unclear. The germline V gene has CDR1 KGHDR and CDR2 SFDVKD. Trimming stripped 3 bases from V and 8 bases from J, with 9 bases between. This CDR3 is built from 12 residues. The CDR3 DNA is TGTGCCACCAGTGATCAGCTAGAAGGCTACACCTTC. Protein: CATSDQLEGYTF.

The CDR3 spells CASSLDRSPQRYNEQFF. For the CDR3, the DNA is TGTGCCAGCAGCTTAGATCGCTCCCCACAGCGCTACAATGAGCAGTTCTTC. The chain recombines TRBV11-2 with TRBJ2-1; no firm D call. The CDR3 contains 17 residues. V lost 0 bases and J 3 bases, leaving 15 bases between the germline ends. CDR1 SGHAT and CDR2 FQNNGV come from the germline V gene. The full variable domain, completed using reference TRBV11-2 and TRBJ2-1, is EAGVAQSPRYKIIEKRQSVAFWCNPISGHATLYWYQQILGQGPKLLIQFQNNGVVDDSQLPKDRFSAERLKGVDSTLKIQPAKLEDSAVYLCASSLDRSPQRYNEQFFGPGTRLTVL.

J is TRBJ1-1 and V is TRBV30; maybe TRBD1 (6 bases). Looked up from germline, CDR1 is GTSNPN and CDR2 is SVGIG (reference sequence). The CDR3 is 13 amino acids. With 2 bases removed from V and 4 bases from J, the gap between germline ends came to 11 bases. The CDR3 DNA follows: TGTGCCTGGAGTATAGGGACACTCACTGAAGCTTTCTTT. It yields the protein CAWSIGTLTEAFF.

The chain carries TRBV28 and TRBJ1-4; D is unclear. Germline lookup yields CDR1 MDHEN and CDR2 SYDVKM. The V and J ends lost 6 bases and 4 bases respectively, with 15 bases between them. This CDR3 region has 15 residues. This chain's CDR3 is CASSSSDGYNEKLFF. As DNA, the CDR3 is TGTGCCAGCAGCTCTTCGGACGGATATAATGAAAAACTGTTTTTT.

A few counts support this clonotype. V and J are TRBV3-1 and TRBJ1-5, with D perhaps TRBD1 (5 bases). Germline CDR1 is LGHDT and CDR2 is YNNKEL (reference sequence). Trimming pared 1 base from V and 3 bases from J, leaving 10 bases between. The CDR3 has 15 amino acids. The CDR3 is CASSQGPGTNQPQHF. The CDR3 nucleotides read TGTGCCAGCAGCCAAGGCCCAGGGACCAATCAGCCCCAGCATTTT.

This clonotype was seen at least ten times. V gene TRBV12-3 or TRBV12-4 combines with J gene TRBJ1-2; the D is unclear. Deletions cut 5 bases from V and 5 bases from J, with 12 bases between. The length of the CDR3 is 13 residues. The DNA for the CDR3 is TGTGCCAGCAGTCCTACAGTGTTGTATGGCTACACCTTC. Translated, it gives CASSPTVLYGYTF.

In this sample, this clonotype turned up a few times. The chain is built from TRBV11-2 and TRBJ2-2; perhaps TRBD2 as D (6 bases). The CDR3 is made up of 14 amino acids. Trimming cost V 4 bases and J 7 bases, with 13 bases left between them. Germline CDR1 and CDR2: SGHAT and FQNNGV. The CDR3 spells CASSSSTRLGELFF. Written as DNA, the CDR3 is TGTGCCAGCAGCTCCTCGACTAGACTCGGGGAGCTGTTTTTT. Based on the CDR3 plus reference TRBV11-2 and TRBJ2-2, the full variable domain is EAGVAQSPRYKIIEKRQSVAFWCNPISGHATLYWYQQILGQGPKLLIQFQNNGVVDDSQLPKDRFSAERLKGVDSTLKIQPAKLEDSAVYLCASSSSTRLGELFFGEGSRLTVL.

CDR3 loop: CASSWRVGEVQETQYF. In DNA form, the CDR3 reads TGTGCCAGCAGTTGGAGGGTCGGTGAGGTCCAAGAGACCCAGTACTTC. This chain links TRBV6-1 with TRBJ2-5, with D maybe TRBD2 (6 bases). V dropped 5 bases and J dropped 1 base, with 17 bases sitting between them. Germline values: CDR1 MNHNS, CDR2 SASEGT. The CDR3 loop spans 16 amino acids.